This T cell receptor (beta chain) comes out of a study of blood T cell repertoires in COVID-19. Study details: Acute and convalescent COVID-19 specimens originated in the United States, Italy and Spain. Sources were T cells, B-cell-depleted T cells, or PBMCs; the material itself was cDNA or gDNA.

This clone was counted between two and nine times. Clones were read by immunoSEQ multiplex PCR, and TCRdb kept only the in-frame ones, dropping some. This table holds tens of thousands of clones, 85% found once. V lost 4 bases and J lost 7; bases outside the gene matches: 8. The CDR3 covers 14 residues. CDR1 is LGHDT and CDR2 is YNNKEL in the germline V gene (reference sequence). The chain is built from TRBV3-1 (or the pseudogene TRBV3-2) and TRBJ1-2; TRBD1 matches 8 bases. Sequencing used peripheral blood. This clonotype was sampled from a man older than 75 with acute or convalescent COVID-19. The CDR3 coding sequence is TGTGCCAGCAGCCTTCAGGGGGCGCTCGTTGGCTACACCTTC. Its translation is CASSLQGALVGYTF.